This entry lists 20 T cell receptor beta chains sequenced from one sample in a study of Graves' ophthalmopathy and Graves' hyperthyroidism (dated by TCRdb to between 2017 and 2018). Sequencing used an Illumina HiSeq 2000. TCR beta CDR3 regions were amplified from RNA transcripts for repertoire sequencing. The first round was an RT-PCR using HTBI primers with the Qiagen OneStep RT-PCR kit, and this first round was followed by a second-round multiplex PCR, then size selection and purification. Through fastp at Q25 and MiXCR, TCRdb rebuilt clones from the public reads, retaining in-frame beta chains. A single entry per CDR3 protein holds the most common genes and DNA from its merged rows. The table for this sample lists some 750,000 distinct CDR3 sequences; roughly 40% of them were counted only once. The ten largest clones take up 44% of the sample. Specimen: peripheral blood. Source of these receptors: an adult man with Graves' ophthalmopathy.

The CDR3 region is CASRVQGSTEAFF. DNA for the CDR3: TGTGCCAGCAGAGTACAGGGCTCTACTGAAGCTTTCTTT. V is TRBV2 and J is TRBJ1-1, with D tentatively TRBD1 (6 bases). Germline V gives CDR1 SNHLY, CDR2 FYNNEI. V lost 6 bases and J 5 bases, leaving 13 bases between the germline ends. This CDR3 region has 13 residues.

This clonotype came up many times. The rearrangement uses TRBV29-1 and TRBJ2-5, with a possible D match to TRBD2 (5 bases). Trimming stripped 4 bases from V and 4 bases from J, with 16 bases between. The CDR3 covers 14 residues. The germline V gene has CDR1 SQVTM and CDR2 ANQGSEA. The CDR3 sequence is CSVVFRRVRETQYF. The CDR3 DNA is TGCAGCGTTGTATTCCGGCGGGTAAGAGAGACCCAGTACTTC. Combining the CDR3 with reference TRBV29-1 and TRBJ2-5 gives the whole variable domain SAVISQKPSRDICQRGTSLTIQCQVDSQVTMMFWYRQQPGQSLTLIATANQGSEATYESGFVIDKFPISRPNLTFSTLTVSNMSPEDSSIYLCSVVFRRVRETQYFGPGTRLLVL.

This clonotype appeared a single time. The J gene is TRBJ1-5, the V gene TRBV15; TRBD1 is a possible D gene (5 bases). Germline assignment: CDR1 LNHNV and CDR2 YYDKDF (reference sequence). The CDR3 is 16 amino acids. The V and J ends lost 10 bases and 4 bases respectively, with 23 bases between them. CDR3 bases: TGTGCCAGCAGGTCCGGGACTAGCGGGGGGAATCAGCCCCAGCATTTT. It is translated as CASRSGTSGGNQPQHF.

The V call is TRBV7-9, the J call TRBJ2-7, with 9 positions matching TRBD1. Germline CDR1 and CDR2: SEHNR and FQNEAQ (reference sequence). This CDR3 has 13 amino acids. V lost 6 bases to trimming and J lost 7 bases; unmatched junction nucleotides: 7. The CDR3 loop reads CASSRQGEREQYF. The CDR3 DNA reads as TGTGCCAGCAGTCGACAGGGGGAGAGGGAGCAGTACTTC. The full variable domain, completed using reference TRBV7-9 and TRBJ2-7, is DTGVSQNPRHKITKRGQNVTFRCDPISEHNRLYWYRQTLGQGPEFLTYFQNEAQLEKSRLLSDRFSAERPKGSFSTLEIQRTEQGDSAMYLCASSRQGEREQYFGPGTRLTVT.

The table lists this clonotype with many counts. This chain joins TRBV7-9 and TRBJ1-4; tentative D call: TRBD1 (6 bases). This CDR3 is 13 amino acids long. The V end was cut by 5 bases, the J end by 4 bases, with 8 bases between. Germline CDR1 and CDR2: SEHNR and FQNEAQ (reference sequence). CDR3 sequence reads: CASSLDSNEKLFF. The DNA for the CDR3 is TGTGCCAGCAGCCTGGACAGTAATGAAAAACTGTTTTTT.

This clonotype has ten or more counts. This chain connects TRBV2 to TRBJ1-2; possibly TRBD1 for D (6 bases). The CDR3 is 14 amino acids. CDR1 and CDR2 from the germline V gene are SNHLY and FYNNEI. Trimming removed 4 bases from V and 4 bases from J, with 13 bases in between. CDR3: CASSAGTPSYGYTF. The DNA for the CDR3 is TGTGCCAGCAGTGCCGGGACACCTTCCTATGGCTACACCTTC.

Comments on this clonotype: This could be a read error, since a much larger clone is one nucleotide away. The chain combines TRBV7-2 with TRBJ1-6, with D perhaps TRBD1 (5 bases). The CDR3 runs 15 residues. Germline lookup yields CDR1 SGHTA and CDR2 FQGNSA. CDR3 loop: CAGSKQWGYNSPLHF. In nucleotides, the CDR3 is TGTGCCGGCAGCAAACAATGGGGGTATAATTCACCCCTCCACTTT.

The chain links TRBV5-1 to TRBJ2-6, with 7 bases fitting TRBD1. The CDR3 is made up of 19 amino acids. Per the germline V gene, CDR1 is SGHRS and CDR2 is YFSETQ. With V trimmed by 5 bases and J by 3 bases, 17 bases remained unmatched. In DNA form, the CDR3 reads TGCGCCAGCAGTTCGACCGGGACAGTAAAGAGAGTTGGGGCCAACGTCCTGACTTTC. As protein: CASSSTGTVKRVGANVLTF.

The J gene is TRBJ2-6, the V gene TRBV7-9; tentative D call: TRBD1 (6 bases). V lost 5 bases, J lost 2 bases, and 13 bases lay in between. This CDR3 spans 16 amino acids. Germline values: CDR1 SEHNR, CDR2 FQNEAQ (reference sequence). CDR3 protein: CASSPQGATGANVLTF. CDR3 nucleotides: TGTGCCAGCAGCCCACAGGGAGCGACTGGGGCCAACGTCCTGACTTTC.

The V gene is TRBV7-6, the J gene TRBJ2-2, with D hard to call. V gave up 0 bases and J gave up 1 base, with 6 bases separating them. CDR1 is SGHVS and CDR2 is FNYEAQ in the germline V gene. This CDR3 has 15 residues. CDR3: CASSLATQNTGELFF. CDR3 sequence (DNA): TGTGCCAGCAGCTTAGCTACCCAGAACACCGGGGAGCTGTTTTTT.

The sample holds a few counts of this clonotype. The chain is built from TRBV9 and TRBJ2-2; TRBD2 matches 10 bases. This CDR3 spans 16 amino acids. Unmatched junction bases numbered 3, after V lost 0 bases and J lost 4 bases. Germline V gene sequence: CDR1 SGDLS, CDR2 YYNGEE. The CDR3: CASSVALAGGTGELFF. For the CDR3, the DNA is TGTGCCAGCAGCGTAGCATTAGCGGGGGGCACCGGGGAGCTGTTTTTT.

This chain's CDR3 is CATSSDTGTAYGYTF. Here the CDR3 DNA reads TGTGCCACCAGCAGTGATACCGGGACAGCCTATGGCTACACCTTC. The chain joins TRBV15 to TRBJ1-2, with 7 bases aligning to TRBD1. With 3 bases clipped from V and 4 bases from J, the junction kept 8 bases outside the gene matches. Germline V CDR1 and CDR2: LNHNV, YYDKDF (reference sequence). This CDR3 has 15 residues. Drawing the rest from reference TRBV15 and TRBJ1-2, the complete variable domain is DAMVIQNPRYQVTQFGKPVTLSCSQTLNHNVMYWYQQKSSQAPKLLFHYYDKDFNNEADTPDNFQSRRPNTSFCFLDIRSPGLGDTAMYLCATSSDTGTAYGYTFGSGTRLTVV.

V is TRBV6-5 and J is TRBJ2-7, with 7 bases matching TRBD1. With 6 bases clipped from V and 2 bases from J, the junction kept 7 bases outside the gene matches. Germline CDR1 is MNHEY and CDR2 is SVGAGI. The length of the CDR3 is 14 residues. DNA for the CDR3: TGTGCCAGCAGCCGCGTGGGACAGACCTACGAGCAGTACTTC. Its translation is CASSRVGQTYEQYF.

Note on this clonotype: Possible read error: a much larger clone is one base away. This sequence joins TRBV29-1 and TRBJ1-2, with 7 bases identical to TRBD1. CDR1 is SQVTM, CDR2 ANQGSEA, per germline. The CDR3 consists of 15 residues. CDR3 DNA sequence: TGCAGCGTTCGGAAGGCGGGACAGAATAACTATGGCTGCACCTTC. Translated, it gives CSVRKAGQNNYGCTF.

Comments on this clonotype: The CDR3 does not end in the conserved phenylalanine or tryptophan, so this is likely a read error. The chain employs TRBV7-2 and TRBJ2-5; D unresolved. The V gene's germline CDR1 is SGHTA and CDR2 FQGNSA. V was cut by 3 bases and J by 5 bases, with 22 bases left in between. The CDR3 is made up of 17 amino acids. The CDR3 reads CASSLDALLRLTETQYL. The CDR3 coding sequence is TGTGCCAGCAGCTTGGACGCTCTCCTCAGGCTCACGGAGACCCAGTACCTC.

This clonotype has a single count. The CDR3 DNA reads TGCAGCGTTGATTTAGAGGGGCATCCCTACAATGAGCAGTTCTTC. Protein: CSVDLEGHPYNEQFF. V usage is TRBV29-1 and J usage is TRBJ2-1; D tentatively fits TRBD1 or TRBD2 (5 bases each). Germline values: CDR1 SQVTM, CDR2 ANQGSEA. The CDR3 runs 15 residues. V lost 3 bases to trimming and J lost 2 bases, with 14 bases between them.

This clonotype was counted only a few times. The chain employs TRBV29-1 and TRBJ2-3; 9 bases match TRBD1. The CDR3 has 12 amino acids. The V and J ends lost 7 bases and 1 base, in that order; junction bases with no gene match: 0. Looked up from germline, CDR1 is SQVTM and CDR2 is ANQGSEA. This chain's CDR3 is CSGTGGTDTQYF. The CDR3 coding sequence is TGCAGCGGGACAGGGGGCACAGATACGCAGTATTTT.

The genes are TRBV12-5 and TRBJ2-2, with TRBD2 as a possible D gene (5 bases). Trimming cost V 6 bases and J 7 bases, with 12 bases left between them. CDR3 length: 13 residues. The germline V gene has CDR1 LGHNT and CDR2 FRNRAP. The CDR3 DNA sequence: TGTGCTAGTGGACACGAGGGTCTCGGGGAGCTGTTTTTT. As protein: CASGHEGLGELFF. Full variable domain (missing parts from reference TRBV12-5 and TRBJ2-2): DARVTQTPRHKVTEMGQEVTMRCQPILGHNTVFWYRQTMMQGLELLAYFRNRAPLDDSGMPKDRFSAEMPDATLATLKIQPSEPRDSAVYFCASGHEGLGELFFGEGSRLTVL.

A remark on this clonotype: This could be a read error, since a much larger clone is one nucleotide away. The J gene is TRBJ2-5, the V gene TRBV9; possible D gene TRBD2, 6 bases. CDR3 length: 14 amino acids. V shed 4 bases and J shed 5 bases, with 15 bases lying between them. In germline, CDR1 is SGDLS, CDR2 YYNGEE. The CDR3 here is CASSLPGGRETQYF. CDR3 coding DNA: TGTGCCAGCAGCTTACCTGGAGGGCGGGAGACCCAGTACTTC.

This chain links TRBV12-3 or TRBV12-4 with TRBJ1-1; D unresolved. The CDR3 has 16 residues. V was cut by 3 bases and J by 0 bases, with 14 bases left in between. CDR3 in amino acids: CASSFGRVQMNTEAFF. CDR3 nucleotide sequence: TGTGCCAGCAGTTTCGGAAGGGTCCAGATGAACACTGAAGCTTTCTTT.